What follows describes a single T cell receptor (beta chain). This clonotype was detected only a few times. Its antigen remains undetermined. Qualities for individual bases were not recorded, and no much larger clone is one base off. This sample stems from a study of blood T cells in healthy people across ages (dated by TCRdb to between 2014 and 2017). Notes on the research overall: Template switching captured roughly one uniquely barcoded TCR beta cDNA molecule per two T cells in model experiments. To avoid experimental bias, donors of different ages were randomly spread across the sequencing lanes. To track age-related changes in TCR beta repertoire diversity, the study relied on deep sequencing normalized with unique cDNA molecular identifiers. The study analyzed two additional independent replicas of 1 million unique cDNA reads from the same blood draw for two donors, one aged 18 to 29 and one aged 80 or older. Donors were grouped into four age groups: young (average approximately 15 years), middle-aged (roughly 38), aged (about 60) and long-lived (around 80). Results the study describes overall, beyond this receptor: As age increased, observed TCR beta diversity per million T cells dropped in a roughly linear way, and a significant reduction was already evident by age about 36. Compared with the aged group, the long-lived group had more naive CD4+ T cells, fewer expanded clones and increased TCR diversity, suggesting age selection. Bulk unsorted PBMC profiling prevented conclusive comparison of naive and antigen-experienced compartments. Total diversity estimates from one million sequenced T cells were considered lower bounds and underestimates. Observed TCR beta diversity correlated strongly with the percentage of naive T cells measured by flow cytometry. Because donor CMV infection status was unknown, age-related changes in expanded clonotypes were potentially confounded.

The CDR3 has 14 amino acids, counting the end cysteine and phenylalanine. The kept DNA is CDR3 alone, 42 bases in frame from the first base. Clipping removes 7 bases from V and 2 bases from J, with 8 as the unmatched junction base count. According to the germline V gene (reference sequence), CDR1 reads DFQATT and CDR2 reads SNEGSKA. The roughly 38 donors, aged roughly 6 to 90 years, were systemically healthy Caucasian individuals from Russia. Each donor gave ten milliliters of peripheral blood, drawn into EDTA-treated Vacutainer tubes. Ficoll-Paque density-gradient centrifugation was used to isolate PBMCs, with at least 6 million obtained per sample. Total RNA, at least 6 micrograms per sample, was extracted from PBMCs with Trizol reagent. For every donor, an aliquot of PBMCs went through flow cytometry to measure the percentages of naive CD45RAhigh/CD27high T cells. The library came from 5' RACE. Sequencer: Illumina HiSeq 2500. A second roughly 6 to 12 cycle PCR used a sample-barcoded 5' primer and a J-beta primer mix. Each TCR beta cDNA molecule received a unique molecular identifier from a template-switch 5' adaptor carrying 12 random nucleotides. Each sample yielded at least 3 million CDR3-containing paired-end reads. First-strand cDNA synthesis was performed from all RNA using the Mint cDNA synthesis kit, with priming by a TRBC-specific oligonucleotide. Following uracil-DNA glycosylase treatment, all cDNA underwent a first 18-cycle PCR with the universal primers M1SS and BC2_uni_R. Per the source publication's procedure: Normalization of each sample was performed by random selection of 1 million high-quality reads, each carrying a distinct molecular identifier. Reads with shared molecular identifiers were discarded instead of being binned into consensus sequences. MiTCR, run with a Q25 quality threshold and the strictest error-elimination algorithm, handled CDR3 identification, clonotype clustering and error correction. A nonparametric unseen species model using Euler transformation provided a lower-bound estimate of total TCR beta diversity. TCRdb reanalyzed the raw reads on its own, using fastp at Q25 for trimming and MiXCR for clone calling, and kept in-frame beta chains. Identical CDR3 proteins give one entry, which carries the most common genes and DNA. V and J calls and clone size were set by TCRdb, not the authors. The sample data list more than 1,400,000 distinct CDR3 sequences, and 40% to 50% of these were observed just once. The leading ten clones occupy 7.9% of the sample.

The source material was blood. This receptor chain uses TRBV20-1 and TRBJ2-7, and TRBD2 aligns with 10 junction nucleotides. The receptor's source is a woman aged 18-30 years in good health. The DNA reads TGCAGTGGAAAGAAGCGGGAGGGCCCCTACGAGCAGTACTTC. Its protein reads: CSGKKREGPYEQYF.